The clone carrying this TCR beta chain was observed many times. These data are taken from a study of blood T cell repertoires in COVID-19. Across the whole study: Some COVID-19 samples were acute and others convalescent; all came from the United States, Italy and Spain. Sample material is recorded as cDNA or gDNA derived from T cells, B-cell-depleted T cells, or PBMCs.

Trimming took off 3 bases at V and 1 base at J, with 5 bases between the two ends. Germline CDR1 is MNHEY and CDR2 is SMNVEV (reference sequence). The CDR3 loop spans 13 amino acids. Original processing notes: Cell counts per sample came from amplifying reference gene primers. Repertoires were generated with immunoSEQ multiplex PCR, while TCRdb's copy carries only in-frame clones and drops some. Clone size and the V and J calls come from that table; the DNA yielded D and trimming. Among around 82,000 clones listed, 75% to 90% were seen once. Enrolled during active infection, Seattle patients were then followed longitudinally.

Sequencing input: peripheral blood. This rearrangement joins TRBV27 to TRBJ2-3; D gene uncertain. This receptor was obtained from a man aged 80 or over with COVID-19, enrolled during active disease. CDR3 in amino acids: CASSFRGTDTQYF. Here the CDR3 DNA reads TGTGCCAGCAGTTTTCGGGGCACAGATACGCAGTATTTT.